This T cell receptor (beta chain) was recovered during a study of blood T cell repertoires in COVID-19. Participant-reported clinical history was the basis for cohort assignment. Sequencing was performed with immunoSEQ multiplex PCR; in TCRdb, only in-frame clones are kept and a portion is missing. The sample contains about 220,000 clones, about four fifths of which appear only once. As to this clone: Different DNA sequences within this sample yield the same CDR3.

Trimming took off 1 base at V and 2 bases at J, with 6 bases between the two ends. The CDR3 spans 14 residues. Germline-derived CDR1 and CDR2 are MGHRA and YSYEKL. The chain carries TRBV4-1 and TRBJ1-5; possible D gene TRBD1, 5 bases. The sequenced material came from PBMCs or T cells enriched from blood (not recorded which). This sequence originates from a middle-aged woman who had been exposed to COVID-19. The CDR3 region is CASSQVGGNQPQHF. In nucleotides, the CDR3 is TGCGCCAGCAGCCAAGTAGGGGGCAATCAGCCCCAGCATTTT.